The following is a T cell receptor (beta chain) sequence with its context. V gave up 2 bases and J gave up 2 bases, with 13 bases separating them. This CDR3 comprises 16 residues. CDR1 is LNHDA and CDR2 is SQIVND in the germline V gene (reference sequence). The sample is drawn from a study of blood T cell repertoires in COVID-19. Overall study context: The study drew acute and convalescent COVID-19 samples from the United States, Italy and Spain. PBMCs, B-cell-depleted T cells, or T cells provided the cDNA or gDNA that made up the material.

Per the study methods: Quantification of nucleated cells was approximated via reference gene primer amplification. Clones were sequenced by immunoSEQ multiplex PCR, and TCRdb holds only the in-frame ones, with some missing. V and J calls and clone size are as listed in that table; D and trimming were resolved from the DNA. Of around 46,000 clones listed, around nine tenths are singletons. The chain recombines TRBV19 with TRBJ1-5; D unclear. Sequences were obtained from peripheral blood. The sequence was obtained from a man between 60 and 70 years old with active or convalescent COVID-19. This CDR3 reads CASSIRKGGRNQPQHF. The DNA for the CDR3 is TGTGCCAGTAGTATACGGAAGGGAGGTCGCAATCAGCCCCAGCATTTT.